What follows is one T cell receptor beta chain and its context. Its antigen remains unknown. CD4+ cell separation produced CD45RA+ naive and CD45RA-negative memory subsets. Sequenced by immunoSEQ multiplex PCR; TCRdb stores in-frame clones only, minus some. Of around 510,000 clones detected, 95% to 96% appear once; the ten largest clones hold nearly 0.065%. These data are taken from a study of shared clonotypes between healthy human individuals. Overall study results and limits: Non-shared clonotypes showed lower generation probabilities than clonotypes common to all four donors. Naive subsets tended to show greater estimated richness than memory subsets. Expectations were that clonotype sharing among donors would be affected by sequencing depth.

Per germline, CDR1 KGHSH and CDR2 LQKENI. V lost 2 bases and J lost 0; bases outside the gene matches: 13. The CDR3 extends over 20 amino acids. Material for sequencing was naive CD4+ T cells sorted from blood. Subset indicated: CD45RA+ positively selected. This sequence joins TRBV18 and TRBJ2-1; 10 bases are a match to TRBD1. The TCR comes from a woman in her 30s in good health. For the CDR3, the DNA is TGTGCCAGCTCACCAACGGCAGGACAGGGGGTCGAAGACTCCTACAATGAGCAGTTCTTC. Residues: CASSPTAGQGVEDSYNEQFF. The full variable domain, rest sourced from reference TRBV18 and TRBJ2-1, is NAGVMQNPRHLVRRRGQEARLRCSPMKGHSHVYWYRQLPEEGLKFMVYLQKENIIDESGMPKERFSAEFPKEGPSILRIQQVVRGDSAAYFCASSPTAGQGVEDSYNEQFFGPGTRLTVL.